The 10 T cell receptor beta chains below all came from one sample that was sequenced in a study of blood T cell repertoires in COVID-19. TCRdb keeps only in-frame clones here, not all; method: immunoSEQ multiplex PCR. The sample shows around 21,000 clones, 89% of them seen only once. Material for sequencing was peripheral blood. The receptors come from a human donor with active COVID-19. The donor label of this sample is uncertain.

DNA for the CDR3: TGTGCCATCAGAGAAGAGGGGACAGGGAGAAACACCGGGGAGCTGTTTTTT. Encoded protein: CAIREEGTGRNTGELFF. This rearrangement joins TRBV10-3 to TRBJ2-2; 9 nucleotides align to TRBD1. The CDR3 is 17 residues long. The V segment lost 6 bases and the J segment 2 bases; nucleotides outside the gene matches: 10. Per the germline V gene, CDR1 is ENHRY and CDR2 is SYGVKD.

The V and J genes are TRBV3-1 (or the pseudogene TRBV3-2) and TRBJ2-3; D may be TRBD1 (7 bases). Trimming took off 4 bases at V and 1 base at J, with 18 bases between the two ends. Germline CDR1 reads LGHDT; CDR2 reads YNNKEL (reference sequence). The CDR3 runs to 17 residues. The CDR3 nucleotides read TGTGCCAGCAGCCGGGGGGACAGAGCGGCCCGCACAGATACGCAGTATTTT. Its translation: CASSRGDRAARTDTQYF.

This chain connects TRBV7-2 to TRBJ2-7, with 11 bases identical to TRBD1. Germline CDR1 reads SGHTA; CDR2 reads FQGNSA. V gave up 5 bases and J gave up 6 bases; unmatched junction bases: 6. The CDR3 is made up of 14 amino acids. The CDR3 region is CASSVEGTGGEQYF. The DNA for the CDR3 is TGTGCCAGCAGCGTGGAAGGGACAGGGGGCGAGCAGTACTTC.

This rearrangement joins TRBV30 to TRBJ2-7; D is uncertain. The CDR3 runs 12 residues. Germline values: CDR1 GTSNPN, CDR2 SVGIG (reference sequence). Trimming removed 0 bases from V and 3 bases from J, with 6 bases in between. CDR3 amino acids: CAWSVISYEQYF. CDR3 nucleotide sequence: TGTGCCTGGAGTGTAATTAGCTACGAGCAGTACTTC. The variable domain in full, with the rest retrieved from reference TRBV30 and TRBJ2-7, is SQTIHQWPATLVQPVGSPLSLECTVEGTSNPNLYWYRQAAGRGLQLLFYSVGIGQISSEVPQNLSASRPQDRQFILSSKKLLLSDSGFYLCAWSVISYEQYFGPGTRLTVT.

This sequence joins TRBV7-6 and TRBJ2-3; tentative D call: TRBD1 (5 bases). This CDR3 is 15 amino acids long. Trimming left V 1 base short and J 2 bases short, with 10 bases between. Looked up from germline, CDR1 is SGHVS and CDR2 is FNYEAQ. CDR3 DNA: TGTGCCAGCAGCTTAGTTAAGGGGAACACAGATACGCAGTATTTT. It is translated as CASSLVKGNTDTQYF.

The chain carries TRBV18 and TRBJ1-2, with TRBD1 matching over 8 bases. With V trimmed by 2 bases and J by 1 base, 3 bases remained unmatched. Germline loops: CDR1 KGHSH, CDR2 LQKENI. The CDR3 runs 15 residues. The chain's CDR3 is CASSPGQGGNYGYTF. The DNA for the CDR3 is TGTGCCAGCTCACCAGGACAGGGTGGTAACTATGGCTACACCTTC.

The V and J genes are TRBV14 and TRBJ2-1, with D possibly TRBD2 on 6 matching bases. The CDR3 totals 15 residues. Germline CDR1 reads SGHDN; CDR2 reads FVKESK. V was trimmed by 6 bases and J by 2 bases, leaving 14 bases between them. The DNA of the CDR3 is TGTGCCAGCAGTGAAGGGACTTGGACCTACAATGAGCAGTTCTTC. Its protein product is CASSEGTWTYNEQFF.

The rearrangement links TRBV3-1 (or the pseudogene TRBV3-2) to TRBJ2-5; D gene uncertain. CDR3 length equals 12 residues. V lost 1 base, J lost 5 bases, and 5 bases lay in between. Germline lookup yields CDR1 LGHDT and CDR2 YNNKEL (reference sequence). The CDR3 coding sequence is TGTGCCAGCAGCCAAGGTCGGGAGACCCAGTACTTC. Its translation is CASSQGRETQYF.

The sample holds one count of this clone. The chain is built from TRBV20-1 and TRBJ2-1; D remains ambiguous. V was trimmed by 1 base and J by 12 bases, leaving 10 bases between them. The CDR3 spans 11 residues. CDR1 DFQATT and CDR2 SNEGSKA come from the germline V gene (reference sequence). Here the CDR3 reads CSARAGTGQFF. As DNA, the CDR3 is TGCAGTGCTAGAGCGGGTACCGGGCAGTTCTTC.

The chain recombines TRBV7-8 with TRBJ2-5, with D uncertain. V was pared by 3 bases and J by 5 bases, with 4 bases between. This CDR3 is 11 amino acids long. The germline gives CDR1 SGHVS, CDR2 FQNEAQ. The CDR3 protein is CASSFGETQYF. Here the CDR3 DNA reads TGTGCCAGCAGCTTCGGGGAGACCCAGTACTTC.